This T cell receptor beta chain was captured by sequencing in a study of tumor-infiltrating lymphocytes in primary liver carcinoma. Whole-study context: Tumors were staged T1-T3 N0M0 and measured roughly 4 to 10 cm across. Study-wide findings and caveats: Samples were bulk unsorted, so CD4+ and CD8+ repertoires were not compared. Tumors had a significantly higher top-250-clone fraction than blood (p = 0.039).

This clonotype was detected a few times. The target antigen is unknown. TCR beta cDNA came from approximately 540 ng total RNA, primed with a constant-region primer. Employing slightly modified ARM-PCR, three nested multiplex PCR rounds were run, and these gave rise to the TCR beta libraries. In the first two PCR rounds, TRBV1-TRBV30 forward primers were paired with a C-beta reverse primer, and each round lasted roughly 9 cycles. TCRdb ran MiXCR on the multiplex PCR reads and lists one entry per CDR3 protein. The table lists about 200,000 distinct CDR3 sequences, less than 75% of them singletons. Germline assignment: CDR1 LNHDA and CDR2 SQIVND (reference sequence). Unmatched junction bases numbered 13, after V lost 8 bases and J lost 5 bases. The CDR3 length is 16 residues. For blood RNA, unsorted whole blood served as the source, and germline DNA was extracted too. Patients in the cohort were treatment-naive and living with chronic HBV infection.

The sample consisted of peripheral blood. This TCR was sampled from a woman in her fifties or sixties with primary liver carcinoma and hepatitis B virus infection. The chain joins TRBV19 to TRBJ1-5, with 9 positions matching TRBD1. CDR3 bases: TGTGCCAGTGGCAAGCCCACAGGGGGCGCATATCAGCCCCAGCATTTT. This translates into CASGKPTGGAYQPQHF.